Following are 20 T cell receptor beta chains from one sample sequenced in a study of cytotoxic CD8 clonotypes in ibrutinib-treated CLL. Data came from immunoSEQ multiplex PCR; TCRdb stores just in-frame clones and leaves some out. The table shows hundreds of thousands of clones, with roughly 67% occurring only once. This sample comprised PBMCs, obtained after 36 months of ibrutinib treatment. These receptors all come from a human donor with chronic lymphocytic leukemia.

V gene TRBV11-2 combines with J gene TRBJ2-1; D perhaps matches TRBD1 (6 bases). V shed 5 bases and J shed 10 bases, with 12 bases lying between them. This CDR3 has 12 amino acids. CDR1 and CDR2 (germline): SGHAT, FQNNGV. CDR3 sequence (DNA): TGTGCCAGCAGCCGCCCAGGGACAGAGCAGTTCTTC. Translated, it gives CASSRPGTEQFF.

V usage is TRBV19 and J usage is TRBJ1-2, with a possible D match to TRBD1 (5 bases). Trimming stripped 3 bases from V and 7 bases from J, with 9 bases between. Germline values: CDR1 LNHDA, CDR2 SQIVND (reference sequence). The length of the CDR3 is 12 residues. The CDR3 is CASSMAGLGYTF. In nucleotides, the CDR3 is TGTGCCAGTAGTATGGCGGGGCTTGGCTACACCTTC.

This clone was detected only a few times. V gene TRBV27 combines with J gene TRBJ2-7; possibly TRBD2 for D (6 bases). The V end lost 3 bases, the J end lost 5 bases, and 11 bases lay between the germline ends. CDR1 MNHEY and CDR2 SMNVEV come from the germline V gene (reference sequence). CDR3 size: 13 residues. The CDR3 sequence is CASSFRERNEQYF. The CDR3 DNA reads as TGTGCCAGCAGTTTCCGGGAGCGCAACGAGCAGTACTTC.

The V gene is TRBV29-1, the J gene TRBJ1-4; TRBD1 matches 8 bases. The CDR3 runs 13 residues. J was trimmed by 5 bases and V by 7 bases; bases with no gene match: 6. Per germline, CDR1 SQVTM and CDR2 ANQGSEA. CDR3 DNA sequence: TGCAGCGCGACAGGGGAAGCGAATGAAAAACTGTTTTTT. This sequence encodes CSATGEANEKLFF.

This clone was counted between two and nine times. The CDR3 DNA follows: TGTGCCAGCAGCTTCCGGGACAGCTACAATGAGCAGTTCTTC. Translating gives CASSFRDSYNEQFF. The V gene is TRBV7-2, the J gene TRBJ2-1; 7 bases align to TRBD1. This CDR3 has 14 residues. Losses at the gene ends were 3 bases for V and 3 bases for J; bases not matched to a gene: 2. The germline V gene has CDR1 SGHTA and CDR2 FQGNSA.

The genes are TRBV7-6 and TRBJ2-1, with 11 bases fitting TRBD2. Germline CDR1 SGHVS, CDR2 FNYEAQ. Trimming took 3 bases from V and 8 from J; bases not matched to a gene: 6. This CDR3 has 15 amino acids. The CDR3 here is CASSLGTSGMDEQFF. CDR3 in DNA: TGTGCCAGCAGCTTGGGGACTAGCGGAATGGATGAGCAGTTCTTC.

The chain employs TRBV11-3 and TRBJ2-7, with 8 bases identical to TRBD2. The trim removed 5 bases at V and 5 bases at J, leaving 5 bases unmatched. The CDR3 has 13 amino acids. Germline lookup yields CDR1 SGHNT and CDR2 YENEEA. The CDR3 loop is CASSQSGSNEQYF. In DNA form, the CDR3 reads TGTGCCAGCAGCCAAAGCGGGAGTAACGAGCAGTACTTC.

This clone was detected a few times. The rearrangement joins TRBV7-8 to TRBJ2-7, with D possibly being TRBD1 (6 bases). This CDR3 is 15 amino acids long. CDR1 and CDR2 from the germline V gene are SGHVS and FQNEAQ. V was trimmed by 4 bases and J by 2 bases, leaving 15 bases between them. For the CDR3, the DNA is TGTGCCAGCAGCTATCCCAGGGGCCCTACCTACGAGCAGTACTTC. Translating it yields CASSYPRGPTYEQYF.

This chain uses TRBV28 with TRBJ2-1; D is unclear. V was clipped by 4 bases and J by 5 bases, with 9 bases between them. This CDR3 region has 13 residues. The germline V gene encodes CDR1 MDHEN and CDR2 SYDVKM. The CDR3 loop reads CASSSPFHNEQFF. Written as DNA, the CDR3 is TGTGCCAGCAGTTCGCCGTTCCACAATGAGCAGTTCTTC.

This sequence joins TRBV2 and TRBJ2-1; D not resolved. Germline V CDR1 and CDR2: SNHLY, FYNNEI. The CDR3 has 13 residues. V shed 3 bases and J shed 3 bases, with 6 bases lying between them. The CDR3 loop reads CASSETYYNEQFF. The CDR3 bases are TGTGCCAGCAGTGAGACCTACTACAATGAGCAGTTCTTC.

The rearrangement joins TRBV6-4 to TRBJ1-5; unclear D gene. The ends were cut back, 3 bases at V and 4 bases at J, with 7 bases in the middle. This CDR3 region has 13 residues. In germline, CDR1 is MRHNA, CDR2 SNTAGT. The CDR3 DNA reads TGTGCCAGCAGTGAAAGGGAGAATCAGCCCCAGCATTTT. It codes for CASSERENQPQHF.

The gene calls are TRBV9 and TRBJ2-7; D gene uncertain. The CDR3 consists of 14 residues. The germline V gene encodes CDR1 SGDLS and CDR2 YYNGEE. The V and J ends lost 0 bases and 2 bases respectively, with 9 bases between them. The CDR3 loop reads CASSVGTRTYEQYF. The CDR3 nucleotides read TGTGCCAGCAGCGTAGGAACAAGAACCTACGAGCAGTACTTC.

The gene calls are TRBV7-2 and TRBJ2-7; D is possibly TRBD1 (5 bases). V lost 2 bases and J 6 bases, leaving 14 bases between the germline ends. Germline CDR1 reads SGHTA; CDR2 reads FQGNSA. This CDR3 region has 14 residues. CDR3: CASSLNARVSEQYF. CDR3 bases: TGTGCCAGCAGCTTAAATGCCAGGGTGAGCGAGCAGTACTTC.

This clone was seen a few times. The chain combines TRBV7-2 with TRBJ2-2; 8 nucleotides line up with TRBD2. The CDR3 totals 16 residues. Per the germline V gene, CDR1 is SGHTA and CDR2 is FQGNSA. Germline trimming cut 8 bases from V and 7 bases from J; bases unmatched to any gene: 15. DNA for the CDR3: TGTGCCAGCGAGCTTAGACCAGCGGGAGTTGGCGGGGAGCTGTTTTTT. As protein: CASELRPAGVGGELFF.

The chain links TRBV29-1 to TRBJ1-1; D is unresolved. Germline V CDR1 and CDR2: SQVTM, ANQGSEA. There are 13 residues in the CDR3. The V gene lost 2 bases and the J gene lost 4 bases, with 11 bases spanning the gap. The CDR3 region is CSVESRISTEAFF. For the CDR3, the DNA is TGCAGCGTTGAAAGCCGCATCTCCACTGAAGCTTTCTTT.

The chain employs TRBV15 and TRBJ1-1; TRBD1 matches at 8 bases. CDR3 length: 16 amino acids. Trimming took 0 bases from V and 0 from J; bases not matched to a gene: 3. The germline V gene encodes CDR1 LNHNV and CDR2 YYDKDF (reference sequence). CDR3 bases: TGTGCCACCAGCAGAGACCGACAGGGGATGAACACTGAAGCTTTCTTT. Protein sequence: CATSRDRQGMNTEAFF.

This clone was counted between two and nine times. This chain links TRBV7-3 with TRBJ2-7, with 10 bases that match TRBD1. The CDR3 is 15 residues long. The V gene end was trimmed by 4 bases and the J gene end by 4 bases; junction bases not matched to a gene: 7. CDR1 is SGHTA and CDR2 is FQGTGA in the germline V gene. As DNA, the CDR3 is TGTGCCAGCAGCTCTACCGGGACAGGGGTATACGAGCAGTACTTC. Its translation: CASSSTGTGVYEQYF.

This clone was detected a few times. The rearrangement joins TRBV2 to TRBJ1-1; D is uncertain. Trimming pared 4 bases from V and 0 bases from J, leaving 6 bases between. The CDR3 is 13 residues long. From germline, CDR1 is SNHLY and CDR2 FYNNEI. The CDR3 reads CASSGTLNTEAFF. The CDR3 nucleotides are TGTGCCAGCAGTGGGACGTTGAACACTGAAGCTTTCTTT.

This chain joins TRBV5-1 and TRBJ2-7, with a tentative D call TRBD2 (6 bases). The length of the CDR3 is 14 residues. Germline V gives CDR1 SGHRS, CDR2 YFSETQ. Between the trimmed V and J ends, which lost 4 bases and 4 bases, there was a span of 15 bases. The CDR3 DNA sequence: TGCGCCAGCAGCCCGGTGGGACGGGGGTACGAGCAGTACTTC. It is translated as CASSPVGRGYEQYF.

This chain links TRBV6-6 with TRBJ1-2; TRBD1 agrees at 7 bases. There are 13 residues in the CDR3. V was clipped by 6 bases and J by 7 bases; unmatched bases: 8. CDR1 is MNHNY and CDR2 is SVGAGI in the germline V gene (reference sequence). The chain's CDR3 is CASSQTGARGYTF. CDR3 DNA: TGTGCCAGCAGCCAAACAGGGGCCCGTGGCTACACCTTC.